This T cell receptor beta chain derives from a study of T cells in Graves' hyperthyroidism and ophthalmopathy. Background on the study: Staff took peripheral blood when the initial diagnosis was made, before any treatment began. Study-wide results and caveats: Ophthalmopathy was predicted by the model a median of approximately 6 months ahead of onset.

What was amplified from RNA transcripts were TCR beta CDR3 regions. Carried out on the TCR CDR3, a first-round RT-PCR used the HTBI primer set. TCRdb re-called the multiplex PCR reads through MiXCR, storing one row per CDR3 protein. Here the sample spans about 330,000 distinct CDR3 sequences, approximately 14% being singletons. This clonotype has a count of ten or more. No antigen is known for it. Diagnoses were established using clinical symptoms, serum thyroxine and TRAb, thyroid ultrasound and orbital computed tomography. V lost 10 bases and J 8 bases, leaving 15 bases between the germline ends. The CDR3 is 13 amino acids.

The rearrangement links TRBV12-3 or TRBV12-4 to TRBJ1-6; no firm D call. The sequence was collected from a woman aged 40 to 50 with Graves' ophthalmopathy. The sequenced sample consisted of blood. The CDR3 here is CATSRVPDSPLHF. For the CDR3, the DNA is TGTGCCACCAGCCGGGTCCCCGATTCACCCCTCCACTTT.